Below, one T cell receptor beta chain is given with its context. Its antigen remains unidentified. The primer mix had 60 Vbeta and 13 Jbeta primers. The repertoire was sequenced with immunoSEQ multiplex PCR; TCRdb's copy has only in-frame clones and lacks some. The record lists 100,000 to 150,000 clones, of which the ten most abundant hold less than 3%. V lost 7 bases to trimming and J lost 6 bases; unmatched junction nucleotides: 9. The CDR3 loop spans 14 amino acids. Germline V gives CDR1 SGHRS, CDR2 YFSETQ. The data stem from a study of cytomegalovirus exposure and HLA in healthy donors. Whereas donors were nominally healthy upon sampling, unrecorded immune exposures were probable. The study's findings and limits: Links to common viral pathogens appeared, in a later analysis, for several of the most significant clusters. A missense DCLRE1C variant was associated with V- and J-gene trimming of TCR beta chains in a later analysis, and an independent cohort replicated the association.

The sequence came from a man aged 25-45 years in good health and CMV-seronegative. The rearrangement uses TRBV5-1 and TRBJ1-5; 8 bases align to TRBD1. Sequenced: PBMCs. Here the CDR3 DNA reads TGCGCCAGCCAAGGACAGGGCTGGGGTCAGCCCCAGCATTTT. This codes for CASQGQGWGQPQHF.